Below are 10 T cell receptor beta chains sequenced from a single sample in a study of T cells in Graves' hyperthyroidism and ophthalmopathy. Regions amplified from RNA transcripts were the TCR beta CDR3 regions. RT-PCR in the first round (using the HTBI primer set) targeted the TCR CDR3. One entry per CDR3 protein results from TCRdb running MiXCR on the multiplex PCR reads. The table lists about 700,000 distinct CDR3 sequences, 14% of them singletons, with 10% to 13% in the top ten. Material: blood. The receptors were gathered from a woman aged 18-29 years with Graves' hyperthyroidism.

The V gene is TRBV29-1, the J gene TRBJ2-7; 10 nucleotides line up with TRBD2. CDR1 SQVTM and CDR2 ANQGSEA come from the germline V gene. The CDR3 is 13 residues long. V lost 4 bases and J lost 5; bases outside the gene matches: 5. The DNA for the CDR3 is TGCAGCGTTGCAGCGGGAGGGCCCCACGAGCAGTACTTC. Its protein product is CSVAAGGPHEQYF.

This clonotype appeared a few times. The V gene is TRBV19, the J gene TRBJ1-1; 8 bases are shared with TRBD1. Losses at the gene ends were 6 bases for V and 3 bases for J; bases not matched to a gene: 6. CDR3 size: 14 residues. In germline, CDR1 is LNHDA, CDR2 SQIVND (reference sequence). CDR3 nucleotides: TGTGCCAGTAGAAACAGGGGGTCCGACACTGAAGCTTTCTTT. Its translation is CASRNRGSDTEAFF. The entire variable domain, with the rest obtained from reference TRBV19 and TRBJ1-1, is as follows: DGGITQSPKYLFRKEGQNVTLSCEQNLNHDAMYWYRQDPGQGLRLIYYSQIVNDFQKGDIAEGYSVSREKKESFPLTVTSAQKNPTAFYLCASRNRGSDTEAFFGQGTRLTVV.

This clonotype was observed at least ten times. CDR3 sequence: CATSDLGQGRNLGNQPQHF. The CDR3 DNA follows: TGTGCCACCAGTGATTTAGGACAGGGTCGGAACCTAGGCAATCAGCCCCAGCATTTT. The chain has TRBV24-1 and TRBJ1-5; 8 bases align to TRBD1. Trimming removed 1 base from V and 2 bases from J; junction bases left unmatched: 12. Germline V CDR1 and CDR2: KGHDR, SFDVKD. This CDR3 contains 19 residues.

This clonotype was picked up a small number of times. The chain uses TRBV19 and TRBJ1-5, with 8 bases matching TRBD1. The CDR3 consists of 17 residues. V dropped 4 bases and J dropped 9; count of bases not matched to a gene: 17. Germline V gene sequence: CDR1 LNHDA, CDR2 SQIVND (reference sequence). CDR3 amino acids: CASSTGTGGAGRGPQHF. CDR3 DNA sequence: TGTGCCAGTAGTACCGGGACAGGTGGTGCCGGCCGAGGGCCCCAGCATTTT.

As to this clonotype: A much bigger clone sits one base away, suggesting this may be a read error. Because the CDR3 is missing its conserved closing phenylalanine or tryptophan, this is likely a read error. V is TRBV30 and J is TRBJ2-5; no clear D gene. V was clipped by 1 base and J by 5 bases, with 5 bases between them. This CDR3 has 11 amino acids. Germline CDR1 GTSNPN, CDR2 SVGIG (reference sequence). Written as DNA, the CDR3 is TGTGCCTGGAGTGCCTACGAGACCCAGTACTCC. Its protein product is CAWSAYETQYS.

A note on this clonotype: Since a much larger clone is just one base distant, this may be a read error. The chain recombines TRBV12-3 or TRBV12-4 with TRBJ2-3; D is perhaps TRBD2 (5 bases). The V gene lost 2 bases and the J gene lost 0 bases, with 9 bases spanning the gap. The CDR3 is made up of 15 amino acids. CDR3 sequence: CASSLNGESTDTQYF. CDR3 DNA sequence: TGTGCCAGCAGTTTAAATGGGGAGAGCACAGATACGCAGTATTTT.

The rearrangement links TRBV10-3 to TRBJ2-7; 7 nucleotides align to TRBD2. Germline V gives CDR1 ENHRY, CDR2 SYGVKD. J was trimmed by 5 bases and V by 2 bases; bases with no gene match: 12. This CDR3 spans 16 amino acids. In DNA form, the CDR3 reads TGTGCCATCAGTGAGGAGGGGCGGGAGAGTTGGGACGAGCAGTACTTC. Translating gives CAISEEGRESWDEQYF.

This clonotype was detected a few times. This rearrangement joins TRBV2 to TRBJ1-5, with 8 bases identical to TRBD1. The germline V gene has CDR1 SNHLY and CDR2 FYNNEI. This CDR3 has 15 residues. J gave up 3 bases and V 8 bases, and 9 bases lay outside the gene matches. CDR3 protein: CASAKQGAPNQPQHF. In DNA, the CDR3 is TGTGCCAGCGCCAAGCAGGGGGCCCCCAATCAGCCCCAGCATTTT.

This CDR3 is CASTESLYRGNTIYF. CDR3 nucleotides: TGTGCCAGCACCGAATCCCTCTACAGGGGAAACACCATATATTTT. The chain has TRBV28 and TRBJ1-3; D may be TRBD1 (5 bases). V gave up 7 bases and J gave up 4 bases, with 17 bases separating them. This CDR3 is built from 15 residues. Germline CDR1 MDHEN, CDR2 SYDVKM. Looking up the rest from reference TRBV28 and TRBJ1-3 gives the full variable domain: DVKVTQSSRYLVKRTGEKVFLECVQDMDHENMFWYRQDPGLGLRLIYFSYDVKMKEKGDIPEGYSVSREKKERFSLILESASTNQTSMYLCASTESLYRGNTIYFGEGSWLTVV.

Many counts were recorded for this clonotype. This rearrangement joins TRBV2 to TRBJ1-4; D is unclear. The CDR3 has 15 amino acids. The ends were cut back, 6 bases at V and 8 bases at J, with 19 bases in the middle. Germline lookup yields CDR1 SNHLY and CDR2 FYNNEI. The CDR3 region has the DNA TGTGCCAGCAGCGGGGTGGAGGAGGTAGAAGAAAAACTGTTTTTT. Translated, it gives CASSGVEEVEEKLFF.